The present entry profiles one T cell receptor beta chain with its context. What it recognizes is unknown. This sample stems from a study of post-analysis software for immune sequencing data. Study-level results: Patients carried five TRBV segments more frequently than controls did, and TRBV5-6, TRBV5-1 and TRBV20-1 were among them.

The TCR beta cDNA libraries carried unique molecular identifiers. Between roughly 1 and 10 million T cells gave rise to a few hundred thousand cDNA molecules. One entry per CDR3 protein, called by TCRdb with MiXCR from the PCR reads. The repertoire consists of hundreds of thousands of distinct CDR3 sequences, with 44% occurring once and the leading ten covering under 2%. Trimming removed 3 bases from V and 1 base from J, with 9 bases in between. The CDR3 spans 14 residues. Germline V gives CDR1 LGHDT, CDR2 YNNKEL (reference sequence). The chain carries TRBV3-1 and TRBJ2-5; D possibly matches TRBD1 or TRBD2 (5 bases each). Sequenced input: blood. The TCR was taken from a girl aged 10 to 17 with multiple sclerosis. This chain's CDR3 is CASSHTGTQETQYF. The CDR3 DNA sequence: TGTGCCAGCAGCCATACCGGGACCCAAGAGACCCAGTACTTC.